The count of the clone carrying this T cell receptor (beta chain) is one. The germline V gene encodes CDR1 DFQATT and CDR2 SNEGSKA (reference sequence). The CDR3 totals 15 residues. Trimming removed 3 bases at V and 0 bases at J, with 14 bases between. The entry originates in a study of blood T cells in healthy people across ages. Combining a sample-barcoded 5' primer with a J-beta primer mix, a second PCR ran for about 6 to 12 cycles. TCRdb recomputed calls from the 5' RACE reads with MiXCR, one row per CDR3 protein. The repertoire has fewer than 1,200,000 distinct CDR3 sequences, 20% to 25% of them found once; the top ten carry about 0.69%. These data are also associated with another study on T cells of mothers and their children.

The sequenced material came from blood. This receptor was taken from a girl aged 2-10 years in good health. The chain couples TRBV20-1 to TRBJ2-5; D is perhaps TRBD2 (6 bases). CDR3 sequence reads: CSASGEAKDQETQYF. The CDR3 region has the DNA TGCAGTGCTAGTGGGGAGGCAAAGGACCAAGAGACCCAGTACTTC.